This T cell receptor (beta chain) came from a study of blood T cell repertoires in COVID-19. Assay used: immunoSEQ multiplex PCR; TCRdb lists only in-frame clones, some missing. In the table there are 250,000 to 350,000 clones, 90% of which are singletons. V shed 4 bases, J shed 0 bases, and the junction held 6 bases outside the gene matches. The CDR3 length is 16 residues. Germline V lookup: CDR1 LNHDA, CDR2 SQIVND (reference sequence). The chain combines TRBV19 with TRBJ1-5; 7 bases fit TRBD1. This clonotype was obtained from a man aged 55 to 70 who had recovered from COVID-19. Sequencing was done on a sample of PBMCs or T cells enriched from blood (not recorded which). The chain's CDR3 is CASSRGQPNSNQPQHF. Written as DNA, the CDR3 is TGTGCCAGTAGTAGGGGACAGCCGAATAGCAATCAGCCCCAGCATTTT.